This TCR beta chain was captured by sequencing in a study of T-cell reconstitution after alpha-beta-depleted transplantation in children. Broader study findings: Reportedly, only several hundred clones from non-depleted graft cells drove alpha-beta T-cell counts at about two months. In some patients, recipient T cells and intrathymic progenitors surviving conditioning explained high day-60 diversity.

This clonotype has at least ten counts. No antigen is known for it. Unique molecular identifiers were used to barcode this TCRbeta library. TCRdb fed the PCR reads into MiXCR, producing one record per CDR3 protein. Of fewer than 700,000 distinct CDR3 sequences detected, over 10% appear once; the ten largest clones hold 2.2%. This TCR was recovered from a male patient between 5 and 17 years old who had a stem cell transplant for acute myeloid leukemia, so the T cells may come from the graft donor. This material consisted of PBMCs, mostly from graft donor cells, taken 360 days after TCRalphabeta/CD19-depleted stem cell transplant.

The CDR3 DNA sequence: TGCAGTGCTAGAGACAGGGGAAGTTACAATGAGCAGTTCTTC. Translated: CSARDRGSYNEQFF. The rearrangement uses TRBV20-1 and TRBJ2-1, with a tentative D call TRBD1 (6 bases). The CDR3 has 14 residues. V was cut by 0 bases and J by 4 bases, with 10 bases left in between. Germline loops: CDR1 DFQATT, CDR2 SNEGSKA (reference sequence).